This TCR beta chain was captured in a study of blood T cell repertoires in COVID-19. Study in general: From T cells, B-cell-depleted T cells, or PBMCs came the material, which was cDNA or gDNA.

This clone was observed once. TCRdb's copy holds only in-frame clones and misses some; the assay was immunoSEQ multiplex PCR. The data hold some 200,000 clones, with approximately 90% observed a single time. Trimming removed 5 bases from V and 4 bases from J; junction bases left unmatched: 4. This CDR3 spans 13 amino acids. Germline CDR1 SGHTA, CDR2 FQGNSA. Participants had their cohort set by participant-reported clinical history. Recovered Cohort 3 donors showed two negative PCRs, clearance, or symptom resolution. V is TRBV7-2 and J is TRBJ1-1; 7 bases line up with TRBD1. The specimen was PBMCs or T cells enriched from blood (not recorded which). This receptor was taken from a woman aged 25 to 39 who had recovered from COVID-19. The CDR3 coding sequence is TGTGCCAGCAGCGGGGGACAGTTCACTGAAGCTTTCTTT. Amino acid sequence: CASSGGQFTEAFF.